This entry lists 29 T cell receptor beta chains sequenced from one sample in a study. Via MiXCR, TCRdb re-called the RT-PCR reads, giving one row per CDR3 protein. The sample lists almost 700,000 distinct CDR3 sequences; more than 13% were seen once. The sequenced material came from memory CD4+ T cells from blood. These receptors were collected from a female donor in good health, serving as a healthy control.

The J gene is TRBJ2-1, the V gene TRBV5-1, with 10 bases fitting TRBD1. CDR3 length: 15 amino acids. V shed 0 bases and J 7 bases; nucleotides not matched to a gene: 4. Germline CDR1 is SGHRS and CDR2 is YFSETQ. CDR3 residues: CASSLGQGALNEQFF. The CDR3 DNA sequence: TGCGCCAGCAGCTTGGGACAGGGGGCTTTGAATGAGCAGTTCTTC.

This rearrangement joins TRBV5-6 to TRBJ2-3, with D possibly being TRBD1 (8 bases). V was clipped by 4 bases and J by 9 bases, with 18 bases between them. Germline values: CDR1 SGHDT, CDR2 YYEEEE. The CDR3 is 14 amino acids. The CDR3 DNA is TGTGCCAGCAGCGCCTCAACAGGGGGGGGGACGCAGTATTTT. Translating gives CASSASTGGGTQYF. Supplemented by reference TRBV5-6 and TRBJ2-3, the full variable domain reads DAGVTQSPTHLIKTRGQQVTLRCSPKSGHDTVSWYQQALGQGPQFIFQYYEEEERQRGNFPDRFSGHQFPNYSSELNVNALLLGDSALYLCASSASTGGGTQYFGPGTRLTVL.

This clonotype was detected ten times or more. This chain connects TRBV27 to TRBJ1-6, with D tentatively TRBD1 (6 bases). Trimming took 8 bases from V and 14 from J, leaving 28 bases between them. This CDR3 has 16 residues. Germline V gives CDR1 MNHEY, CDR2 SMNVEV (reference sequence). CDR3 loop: CASATRQEGEGLTLHF. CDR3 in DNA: TGTGCCAGCGCGACCCGACAGGAGGGTGAGGGTCTAACCCTCCACTTT.

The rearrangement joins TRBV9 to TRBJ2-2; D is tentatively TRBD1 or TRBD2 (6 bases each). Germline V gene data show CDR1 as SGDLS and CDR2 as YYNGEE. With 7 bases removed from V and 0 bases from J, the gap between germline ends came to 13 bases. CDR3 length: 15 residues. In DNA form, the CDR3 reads TGTGCCAGCCACGGGGGCAAAACGAACACCGGGGAGCTGTTTTTT. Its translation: CASHGGKTNTGELFF. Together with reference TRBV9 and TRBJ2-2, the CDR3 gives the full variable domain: DSGVTQTPKHLITATGQRVTLRCSPRSGDLSVYWYQQSLDQGLQFLIQYYNGEERAKGNILERFSAQQFPDLHSELNLSSLELGDSALYFCASHGGKTNTGELFFGEGSRLTVL.

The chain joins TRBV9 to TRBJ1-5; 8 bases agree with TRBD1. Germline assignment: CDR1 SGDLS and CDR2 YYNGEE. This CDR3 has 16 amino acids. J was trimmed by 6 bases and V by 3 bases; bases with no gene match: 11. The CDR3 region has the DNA TGTGCCAGCAGCGATGACTCAGGGGGCGCGGGTCAGCCCCAGCATTTT. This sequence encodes CASSDDSGGAGQPQHF.

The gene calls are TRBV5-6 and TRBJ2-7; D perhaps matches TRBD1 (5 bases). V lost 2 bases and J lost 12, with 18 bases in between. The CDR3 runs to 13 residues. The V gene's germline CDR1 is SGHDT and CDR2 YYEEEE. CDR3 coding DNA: TGTGCCAGCAGCTTCCAAGGGGCCGGAAGCTGGTACTTC. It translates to CASSFQGAGSWYF.

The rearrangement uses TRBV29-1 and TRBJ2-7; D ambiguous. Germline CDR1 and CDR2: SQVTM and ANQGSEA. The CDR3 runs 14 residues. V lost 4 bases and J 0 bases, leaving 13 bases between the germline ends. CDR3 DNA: TGCAGCGTTGTAGTCAGGACCTACTCCTACGAGCAGTACTTC. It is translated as CSVVVRTYSYEQYF.

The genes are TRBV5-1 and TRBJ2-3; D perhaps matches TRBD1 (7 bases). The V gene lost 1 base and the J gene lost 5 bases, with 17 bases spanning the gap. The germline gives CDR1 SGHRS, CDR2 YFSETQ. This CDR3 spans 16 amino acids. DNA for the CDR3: TGCGCCAGCAGCTTGTCGCGGACAGGAGGGGTAGATACGCAGTATTTT. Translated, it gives CASSLSRTGGVDTQYF.

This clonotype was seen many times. The CDR3 loop is CSADLSPNYGYTF. CDR3 nucleotides: TGCAGTGCTGATTTAAGTCCTAACTATGGCTACACCTTC. The chain recombines TRBV20-1 with TRBJ1-2; D gene unclear. Trimming cost V 5 bases and J 0 bases, with 10 bases left between them. Germline V gene sequence: CDR1 DFQATT, CDR2 SNEGSKA (reference sequence). CDR3 length: 13 residues.

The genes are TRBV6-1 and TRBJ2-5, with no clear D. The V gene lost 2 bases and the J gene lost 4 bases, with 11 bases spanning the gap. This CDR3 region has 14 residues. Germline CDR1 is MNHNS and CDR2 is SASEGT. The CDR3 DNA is TGTGCCAGCAGTGAACATTACACCAGAGAGACCCAGTACTTC. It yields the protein CASSEHYTRETQYF.

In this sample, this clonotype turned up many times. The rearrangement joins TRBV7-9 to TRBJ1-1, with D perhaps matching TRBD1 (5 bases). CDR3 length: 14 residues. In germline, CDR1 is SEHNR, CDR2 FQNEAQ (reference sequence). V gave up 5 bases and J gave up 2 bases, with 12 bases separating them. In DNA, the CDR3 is TGTGCCAGCAGCCCATGGGGCGCCAACACTGAAGCTTTCTTT. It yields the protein CASSPWGANTEAFF.

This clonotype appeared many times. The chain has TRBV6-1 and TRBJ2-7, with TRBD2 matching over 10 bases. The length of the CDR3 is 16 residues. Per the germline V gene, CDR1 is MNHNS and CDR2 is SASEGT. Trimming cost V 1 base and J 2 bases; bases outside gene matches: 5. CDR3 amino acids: CASSEVGLADPYEQYF. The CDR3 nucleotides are TGTGCCAGCAGTGAAGTTGGACTAGCGGACCCCTACGAGCAGTACTTC.

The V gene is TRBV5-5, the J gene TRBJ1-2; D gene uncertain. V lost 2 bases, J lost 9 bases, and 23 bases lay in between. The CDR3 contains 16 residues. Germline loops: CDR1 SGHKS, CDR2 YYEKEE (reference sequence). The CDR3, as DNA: TGTGCCAGCAGCTTAATGGGAGCAAGTCATGCTATGAGCTACACCTTC. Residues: CASSLMGASHAMSYTF.

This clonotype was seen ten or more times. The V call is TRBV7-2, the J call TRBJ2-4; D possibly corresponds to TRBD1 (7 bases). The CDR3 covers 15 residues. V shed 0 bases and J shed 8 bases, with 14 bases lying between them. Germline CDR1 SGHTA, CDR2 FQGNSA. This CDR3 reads CASSLARTGGDIQYF. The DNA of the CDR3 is TGTGCCAGCAGCTTAGCAAGGACAGGAGGGGACATTCAGTACTTC.

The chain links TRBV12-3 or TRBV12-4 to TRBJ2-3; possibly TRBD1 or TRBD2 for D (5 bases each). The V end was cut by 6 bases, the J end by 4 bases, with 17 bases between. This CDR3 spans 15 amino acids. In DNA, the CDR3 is TGTGCCAGCAGATTCGGAAGAGGGGTGGCAGATACGCAGTATTTT. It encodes CASRFGRGVADTQYF.

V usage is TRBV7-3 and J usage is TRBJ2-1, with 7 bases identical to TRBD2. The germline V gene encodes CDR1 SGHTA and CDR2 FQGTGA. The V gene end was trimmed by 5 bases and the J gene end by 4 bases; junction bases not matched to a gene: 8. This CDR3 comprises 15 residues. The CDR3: CASSATSALYNEQFF. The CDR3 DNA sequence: TGTGCCAGCAGCGCCACTAGCGCGCTTTACAATGAGCAGTTCTTC. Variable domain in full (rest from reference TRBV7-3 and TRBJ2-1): GAGVSQTPSNKVTEKGKYVELRCDPISGHTALYWYRQSLGQGPEFLIYFQGTGAADDSGLPNDRFFAVRPEGSVSTLKIQRTERGDSAVYLCASSATSALYNEQFFGPGTRLTVL.

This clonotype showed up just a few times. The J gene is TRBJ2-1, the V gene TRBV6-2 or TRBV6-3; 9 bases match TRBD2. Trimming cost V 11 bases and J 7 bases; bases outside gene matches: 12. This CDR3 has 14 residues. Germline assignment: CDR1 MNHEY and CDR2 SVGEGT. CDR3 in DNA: TGTGCCTGCGAAACGGGACTAGCTTCAAATGAGCAGTTCTTC. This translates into CACETGLASNEQFF.

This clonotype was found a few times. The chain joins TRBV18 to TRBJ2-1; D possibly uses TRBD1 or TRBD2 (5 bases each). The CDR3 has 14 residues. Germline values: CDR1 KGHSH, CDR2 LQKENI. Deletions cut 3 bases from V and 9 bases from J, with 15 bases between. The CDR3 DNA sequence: TGTGCCAGCTCACCGATTTTAGGGACGAGTGAGCAGTTCTTC. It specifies CASSPILGTSEQFF.

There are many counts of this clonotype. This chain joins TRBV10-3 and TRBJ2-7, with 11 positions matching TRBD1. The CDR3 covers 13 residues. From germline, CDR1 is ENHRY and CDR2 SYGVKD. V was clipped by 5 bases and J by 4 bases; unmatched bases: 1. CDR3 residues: CAISRDRGYEQYF. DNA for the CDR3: TGTGCCATCAGTCGGGACAGGGGGTACGAGCAGTACTTC.

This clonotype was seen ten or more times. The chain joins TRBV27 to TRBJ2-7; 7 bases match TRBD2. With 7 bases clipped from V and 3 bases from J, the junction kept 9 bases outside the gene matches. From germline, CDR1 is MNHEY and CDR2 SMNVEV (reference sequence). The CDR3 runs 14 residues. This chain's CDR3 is CASTRSGLFYEQYF. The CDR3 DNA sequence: TGTGCCAGCACACGATCGGGACTATTCTACGAGCAGTACTTC.

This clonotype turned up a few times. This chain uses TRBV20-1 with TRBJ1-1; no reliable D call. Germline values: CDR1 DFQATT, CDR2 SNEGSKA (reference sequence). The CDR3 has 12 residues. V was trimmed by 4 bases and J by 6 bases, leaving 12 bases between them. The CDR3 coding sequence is TGCAGTGCTAAGGAGTACACGGCTGAAGCTTTCTTT. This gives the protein CSAKEYTAEAFF.

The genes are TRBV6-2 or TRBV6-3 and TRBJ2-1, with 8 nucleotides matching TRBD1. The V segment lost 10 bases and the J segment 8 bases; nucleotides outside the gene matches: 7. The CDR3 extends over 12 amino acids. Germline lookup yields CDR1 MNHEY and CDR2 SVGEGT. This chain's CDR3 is CATSWTGYEQFF. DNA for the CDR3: TGTGCCACCTCGTGGACAGGGTATGAGCAGTTCTTC.

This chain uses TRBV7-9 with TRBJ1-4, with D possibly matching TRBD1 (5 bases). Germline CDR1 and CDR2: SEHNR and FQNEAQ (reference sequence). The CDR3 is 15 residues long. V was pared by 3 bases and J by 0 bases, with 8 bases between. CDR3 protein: CASSFGGTTNEKLFF. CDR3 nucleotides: TGTGCCAGCAGCTTCGGGGGGACAACTAATGAAAAACTGTTTTTT. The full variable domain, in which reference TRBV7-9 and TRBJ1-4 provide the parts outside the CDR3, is DTGVSQNPRHKITKRGQNVTFRCDPISEHNRLYWYRQTLGQGPEFLTYFQNEAQLEKSRLLSDRFSAERPKGSFSTLEIQRTEQGDSAMYLCASSFGGTTNEKLFFGSGTQLSVL.

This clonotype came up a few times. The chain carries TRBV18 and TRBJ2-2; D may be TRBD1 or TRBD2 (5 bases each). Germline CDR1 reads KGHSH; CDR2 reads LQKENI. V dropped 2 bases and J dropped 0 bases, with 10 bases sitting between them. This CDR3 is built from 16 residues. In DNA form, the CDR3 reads TGTGCCAGCTCACCAACCGGGACCGCGAACACCGGGGAGCTGTTTTTT. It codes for CASSPTGTANTGELFF.

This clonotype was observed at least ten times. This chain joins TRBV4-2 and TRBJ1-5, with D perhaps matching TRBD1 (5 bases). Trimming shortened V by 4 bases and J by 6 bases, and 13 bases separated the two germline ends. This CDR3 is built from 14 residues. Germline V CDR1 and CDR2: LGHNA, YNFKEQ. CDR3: CASSRSGEGQPQHF. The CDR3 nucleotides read TGTGCCAGCAGCCGGTCGGGGGAGGGTCAGCCCCAGCATTTT.

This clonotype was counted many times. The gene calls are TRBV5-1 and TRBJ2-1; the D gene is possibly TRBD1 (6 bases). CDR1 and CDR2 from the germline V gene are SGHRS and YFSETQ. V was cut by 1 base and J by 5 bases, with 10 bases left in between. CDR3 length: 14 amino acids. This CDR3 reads CASSLQGPDNEQFF. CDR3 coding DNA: TGCGCCAGCAGCTTGCAGGGGCCGGACAATGAGCAGTTCTTC.

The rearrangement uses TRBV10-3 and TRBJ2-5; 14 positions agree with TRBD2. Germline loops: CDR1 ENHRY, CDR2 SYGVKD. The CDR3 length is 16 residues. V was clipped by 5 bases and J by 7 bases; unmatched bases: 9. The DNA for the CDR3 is TGTGCCATCAGTAGAAATTTGGGGACTAGCGGGGGGACCCAGTACTTC. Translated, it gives CAISRNLGTSGGTQYF.

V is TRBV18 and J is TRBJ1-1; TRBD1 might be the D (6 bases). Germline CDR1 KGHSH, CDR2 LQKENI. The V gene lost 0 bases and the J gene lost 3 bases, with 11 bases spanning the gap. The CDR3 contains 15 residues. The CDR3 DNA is TGTGCCAGCTCACCACCGGGGGGGGCCGACACTGAAGCTTTCTTT. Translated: CASSPPGGADTEAFF.

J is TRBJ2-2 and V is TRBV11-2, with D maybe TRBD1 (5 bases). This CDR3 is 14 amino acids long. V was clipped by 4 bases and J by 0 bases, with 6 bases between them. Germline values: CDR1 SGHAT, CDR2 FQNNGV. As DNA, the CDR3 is TGTGCCAGCAGCTGGACATCGAACACCGGGGAGCTGTTTTTT. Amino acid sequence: CASSWTSNTGELFF.